These 3 T cell receptor beta chains came from one sample sequenced in a study of shared clonotypes between healthy human individuals (dated by TCRdb to about 2020). Library construction relied on the immunoSEQ multiplex PCR assay. TCRdb retrieved this table from immuneACCESS and kept in-frame rearrangements only. Not all clones are present; in checked studies, unresolved V genes account for under half, and no reason is known for the remainder. For this sample the table gives millions of clones, of which more than 80% were detected only once. Roughly 0.36% of the sample belongs to the ten largest clones. The sample comprised naive CD4+ T cells from PBMCs. This specimen's cell subset or site label, per the study, means: CD45RA+ positively selected. These receptors were taken from a man younger than 30 in good health. Some clones in this sample may be carry-over from other donors' samples.

This chain joins TRBV10-1 and TRBJ2-3, with 7 bases lining up with TRBD1. Germline V gives CDR1 WNHNN, CDR2 SYGVQD (reference sequence). This CDR3 region has 14 residues. V gave up 0 bases and J gave up 6 bases; unmatched junction bases: 3. CDR3 coding DNA: TGCGCCAGCAGTGAGTCAGTCAGGGGGGATACGCAGTATTTT. It codes for CASSESVRGDTQYF.

Regarding this clone: The same CDR3 also results from other DNA sequences found in this sample. The rearrangement uses TRBV28 and TRBJ2-5; the match to TRBD1 covers 9 bases. Germline lookup yields CDR1 MDHEN and CDR2 SYDVKM. The CDR3 is 14 amino acids. Losses at the gene ends were 5 bases for V and 5 bases for J; bases not matched to a gene: 6. The CDR3 DNA follows: TGTGCCAGCAGTCCCGACAGGGGGAGGGAGACCCAGTACTTC. Its protein is CASSPDRGRETQYF.

J is TRBJ1-2 and V is TRBV9; 7 bases align to TRBD1. Per germline, CDR1 SGDLS and CDR2 YYNGEE. V dropped 3 bases and J dropped 5; count of bases not matched to a gene: 13. The CDR3 loop spans 16 amino acids. CDR3: CASSAATNRGLYGYTF. In nucleotides, the CDR3 is TGTGCCAGCAGCGCGGCCACAAACAGGGGATTGTATGGCTACACCTTC.